This T cell receptor beta chain was recovered during a study of regulatory T cells in long-lasting Graves disease. Across the whole study: Disease was considered persistent Graves' disease after over 5 years of antithyroid drugs (with positive TSH receptor antibodies).

Regarding time point: persistent/refractory GD, antithyroid drugs over 5 years with positive TRAb. The TCR library used RNA extracted from PBMCs. Germline CDR1 is MDHEN and CDR2 is SYDVKM. CDR3 length: 13 residues. Trimming shortened V by 3 bases and J by 2 bases, and 8 bases separated the two germline ends. There are many counts of this clonotype. Its antigen remains unidentified. With iRepertoire HTBI primers and Arm-PCR of CDR3 regions, TCR beta libraries were built. Per the study methods: Among the samples, around 58 TRBV and around 13 TRBJ segments were identified. TCRdb ran MiXCR on the multiplex PCR reads and lists one entry per CDR3 protein. TCRdb's processing, not the authors', yielded these V and J calls. Of hundreds of thousands of distinct CDR3 sequences detected, around a fifth appear once; the ten largest clones hold less than 35%. Study results and caveats: Shared public clonotypes totalled 2,741 in persistent patients, compared with about 990 in new patients. Favoring TRBV28, TRBJ1-2 and TRBJ2-5 was a feature seen in persistent disease.

This specimen consisted of peripheral blood mononuclear cells (PBMCs), obtained when the disease was refractory, from a patient treated with antithyroid drugs. V gene TRBV28 combines with J gene TRBJ2-7, with D hard to call. The clonotype originates from a female donor with Graves disease. The CDR3 DNA sequence: TGTGCCAGCAGTTTGCACAGTCCCTACGAGCAGTACTTC. Protein sequence: CASSLHSPYEQYF.